One T cell receptor beta chain is described in this entry. V shed 0 bases, J shed 0 bases, and the junction held 7 bases outside the gene matches. Germline CDR1 reads SGHKS; CDR2 reads YYEKEE (reference sequence). There are 18 residues in the CDR3. The data were taken from a study of blood T cell repertoires in COVID-19. Study in general: Researchers got acute and convalescent COVID-19 samples from the United States, Italy and Spain. The analysed material was cDNA or gDNA that came from T cells, B-cell-depleted T cells, or PBMCs.

TCRdb's table, derived via immunoSEQ multiplex PCR, lists solely in-frame clones and lacks some. In the table there are about 15,000 clones, approximately 92% of which are singletons. Sequencing was done on a sample of peripheral blood. The receptor comes from a human donor with active COVID-19. The donor label of this sample is uncertain. The genes are TRBV5-5 and TRBJ2-3; 10 bases agree with TRBD2. The CDR3 spells CASSLGFSGGPSTDTQYF. The DNA of the CDR3 is TGTGCCAGCAGCTTGGGTTTTAGCGGGGGGCCAAGCACAGATACGCAGTATTTT.